This record looks at one T cell receptor beta chain sequence and its context. Its target is not known. The data are from a study of blood T cells in healthy people across ages. The germline CDR1 and CDR2 sequences are KGHDR and SFDVKD. This CDR3 is 15 amino acids long. The V end lost 4 bases, the J end lost 7 bases, and 18 bases lay between the germline ends. Study-wide points: Relative to aged donors, long-lived donors carried more naive CD4+ cells and displayed higher diversity.

Through a sample-barcoded 5' primer and a J-beta primer mix, a second PCR was run for roughly 6 to 11 cycles. All cDNA molecules were each tagged by a template-switch adaptor with 12 random nucleotides. TCRdb used MiXCR to reprocess the 5' RACE reads, holding one entry per CDR3 protein. The sample shows 550,000 to 650,000 distinct CDR3 sequences, about 28% of them seen only once. Another study also made use of these data, one on T cells of mothers and their children.

The sequencing sample was made of blood. This clonotype was obtained from a boy between 2 and 10 years old in good health. J is TRBJ1-2 and V is TRBV24-1; D remains unclear. CDR3 sequence reads: CATSDQDAQGGGYTF. CDR3 nucleotide sequence: TGTGCCACCAGTGACCAGGACGCTCAAGGTGGTGGCTACACCTTC.